The 29 T cell receptor beta chains below all came from one sample that was sequenced in a study of blood T cell repertoires in COVID-19. Sequenced by immunoSEQ multiplex PCR; TCRdb stores in-frame clones only, minus some. The data hold 200,000 or so clones, with around 84% observed a single time. Sequencing input: peripheral blood. Receptor source: a man aged 50 to 60 who had recovered from COVID-19.

The rearrangement uses TRBV2 and TRBJ1-2; a possible D gene is TRBD1 (5 bases). The CDR3 is 16 amino acids. Trimming shortened V by 4 bases and J by 0 bases, and 15 bases separated the two germline ends. CDR1 is SNHLY and CDR2 is FYNNEI in the germline V gene. The chain's CDR3 is CASSGPLRDSNYGYTF. As DNA, the CDR3 is TGTGCCAGCAGTGGTCCCCTCAGGGATTCTAACTATGGCTACACCTTC.

The chain is built from TRBV6-5 and TRBJ2-3, with D possibly matching TRBD1 (6 bases). Trimming removed 5 bases at V and 6 bases at J, with 12 bases between. This CDR3 comprises 13 residues. CDR1 MNHEY and CDR2 SVGAGI come from the germline V gene. For the CDR3, the DNA is TGTGCCAGCAGTAGGGGGTCCTGGGATACGCAGTATTTT. It yields the protein CASSRGSWDTQYF.

The chain employs TRBV5-1 and TRBJ2-3; unclear D gene. Germline V gives CDR1 SGHRS, CDR2 YFSETQ. The CDR3 runs 14 residues. V was clipped by 4 bases and J by 3 bases, with 12 bases between them. CDR3 sequence: CASSRIEETDTQYF. The CDR3 nucleotides are TGCGCCAGCAGCCGAATCGAAGAGACAGATACGCAGTATTTT.

Written as DNA, the CDR3 is TGTGCCAGCTCACCTAGCGGGAGCGACACCGGGGAGCTGTTTTTT. Residues: CASSPSGSDTGELFF. The V call is TRBV18, the J call TRBJ2-2, with 9 positions matching TRBD2. Germline lookup yields CDR1 KGHSH and CDR2 LQKENI. V trimming: 3 bases; J trimming: 3 bases; junction bases outside the gene matches: 2. This CDR3 spans 15 amino acids.

The chain joins TRBV24-1 to TRBJ2-5, with TRBD2 identical over 11 bases. This CDR3 has 17 residues. V trimming: 2 bases; J trimming: 5 bases; junction bases outside the gene matches: 9. CDR1 and CDR2 from the germline V gene are KGHDR and SFDVKD. In nucleotides, the CDR3 is TGTGCCACCAGTGATTGGGGTAGCGGGAGGGCCGCTGAGACCCAGTACTTC. Translated, it gives CATSDWGSGRAAETQYF.

V and J are TRBV6-5 and TRBJ1-2; possible D gene TRBD1, 5 bases. The CDR3 contains 12 residues. The germline V gene has CDR1 MNHEY and CDR2 SVGAGI. The ends were cut back, 10 bases at V and 8 bases at J, with 17 bases in the middle. The CDR3 region is CATLLGGGGYTF. The CDR3 region has the DNA TGTGCCACCCTACTGGGGGGAGGAGGCTACACCTTC.

This sequence joins TRBV27 and TRBJ2-1; 9 bases agree with TRBD2. V shed 0 bases, J shed 7 bases, and the junction held 7 bases outside the gene matches. The CDR3 spans 16 residues. Germline CDR1 is MNHEY and CDR2 is SMNVEV (reference sequence). CDR3 coding DNA: TGTGCCAGCAGTTTATCGTGGCTAGCGGGACGGAATGAGCAGTTCTTC. Translated: CASSLSWLAGRNEQFF.

The chain recombines TRBV12-5 with TRBJ2-5; TRBD2 matches 10 bases. Losses at the gene ends were 6 bases for V and 3 bases for J; bases not matched to a gene: 16. Germline CDR1 LGHNT, CDR2 FRNRAP. The CDR3 length is 18 residues. The CDR3 loop is CASGPSGTSAPEKETQYF. DNA of the CDR3: TGTGCTAGTGGCCCCTCGGGGACTAGCGCGCCGGAAAAAGAGACCCAGTACTTC.

The rearrangement joins TRBV15 to TRBJ2-3; weak D call: TRBD2 (5 bases). The CDR3 is 15 residues long. Germline V lookup: CDR1 LNHNV, CDR2 YYDKDF (reference sequence). Trimming cost V 0 bases and J 8 bases, with 15 bases left between them. The CDR3 coding sequence is TGTGCCACCAGCAGAGATAACCCCCTCGGAGGTACGCAGTATTTT. Amino acids: CATSRDNPLGGTQYF. The entire variable domain, with the rest obtained from reference TRBV15 and TRBJ2-3, is as follows: DAMVIQNPRYQVTQFGKPVTLSCSQTLNHNVMYWYQQKSSQAPKLLFHYYDKDFNNEADTPDNFQSRRPNTSFCFLDIRSPGLGDTAMYLCATSRDNPLGGTQYFGPGTRLTVL.

Regarding this clone: Other DNA variants within this sample encode the same CDR3. The V gene is TRBV9, the J gene TRBJ2-5; weak D call: TRBD1 (6 bases). V was clipped by 1 base and J by 4 bases, with 8 bases between them. The V gene's germline CDR1 is SGDLS and CDR2 YYNGEE. CDR3 length: 13 amino acids. The CDR3 DNA is TGTGCCAGCAGCGTAACAGGGCTAGAGACCCAGTACTTC. Translating it yields CASSVTGLETQYF.

The rearrangement joins TRBV27 to TRBJ2-1; 7 bases align to TRBD2. The V segment lost 4 bases and the J segment 12 bases; nucleotides outside the gene matches: 9. This CDR3 has 13 amino acids. The germline CDR1 and CDR2 sequences are MNHEY and SMNVEV (reference sequence). CDR3 residues: CASSYGGGNGQFF. CDR3 DNA sequence: TGTGCCAGCAGTTATGGGGGAGGGAACGGGCAGTTCTTC.

This chain connects TRBV5-1 to TRBJ2-7; a possible D gene is TRBD2 (5 bases). CDR3 size: 15 residues. Germline CDR1 is SGHRS and CDR2 is YFSETQ. The V end lost 3 bases, the J end lost 2 bases, and 15 bases lay between the germline ends. CDR3 region: CASSSRSGGPYEQYF. CDR3 sequence (DNA): TGCGCCAGCAGCTCCCGCAGCGGTGGTCCCTACGAGCAGTACTTC.

CDR3 residues: CSVEDSSGILWQETQYF. CDR3 sequence (DNA): TGCAGCGTTGAAGATAGTTCAGGGATTCTTTGGCAAGAGACCCAGTACTTC. V is TRBV29-1 and J is TRBJ2-5; TRBD1 might be the D (5 bases). CDR3 length: 17 amino acids. Germline V gene lookup returns CDR1 SQVTM and CDR2 ANQGSEA. Between the trimmed V and J ends, which lost 0 bases and 2 bases, there was a span of 19 bases.

The J gene is TRBJ2-7, the V gene TRBV27, with 10 bases matching TRBD1. Unmatched junction bases numbered 6, after V lost 5 bases and J lost 2 bases. From germline, CDR1 is MNHEY and CDR2 SMNVEV (reference sequence). CDR3 length: 15 amino acids. This CDR3 reads CASSPQDRGTYEQYF. DNA for the CDR3: TGTGCCAGCAGTCCACAGGACAGGGGGACCTACGAGCAGTACTTC.

CDR3 in DNA: TGTGCCATCAGTGAGGGAGGGAGCGGGGAGACCCAGTACTTC. It is translated as CAISEGGSGETQYF. This chain links TRBV10-3 with TRBJ2-5, with TRBD2 as a possible D gene (6 bases). Trimming shortened V by 2 bases and J by 5 bases, and 12 bases separated the two germline ends. CDR1 is ENHRY, CDR2 SYGVKD, per germline. The CDR3 sequence is 14 residues long.

Here the CDR3 reads CASSSRDSYNEQFF. Written as DNA, the CDR3 is TGTGCCAGCAGTTCCCGGGACAGCTACAATGAGCAGTTCTTC. The chain recombines TRBV6-5 with TRBJ2-1; 7 nucleotides agree with TRBD1. Germline V gene lookup returns CDR1 MNHEY and CDR2 SVGAGI. J was trimmed by 3 bases and V by 4 bases; bases with no gene match: 3. This CDR3 has 14 residues.

The rearrangement links TRBV20-1 to TRBJ2-2; weak D call: TRBD1 (6 bases). V dropped 4 bases and J dropped 4 bases, with 16 bases sitting between them. From germline, CDR1 is DFQATT and CDR2 SNEGSKA (reference sequence). The CDR3 length is 15 residues. The CDR3 nucleotides read TGCAGTGCTACTGACCTCCAGGGGAGCACCGGGGAGCTGTTTTTT. Protein sequence: CSATDLQGSTGELFF.

The chain carries TRBV13 and TRBJ2-7, with TRBD2 matching over 8 bases. Germline-derived CDR1 and CDR2 are PRHDT and FYEKMQ (reference sequence). After removal of 0 bases from V and 1 base from J, the junction contained 2 bases not matched to a gene. This CDR3 comprises 15 residues. CDR3 sequence (DNA): TGTGCCAGCAGCTTAGGTGCTAGCGGGTCCTACGAGCAGTACTTC. It codes for CASSLGASGSYEQYF.

This clone has only one observation. The chain links TRBV9 to TRBJ1-4; the D is unclear. V lost 0 bases to trimming and J lost 8 bases, with 8 bases between them. The germline CDR1 and CDR2 sequences are SGDLS and YYNGEE. The CDR3 loop spans 13 amino acids. The CDR3: CASSVDGREKLFF. The DNA of the CDR3 is TGTGCCAGCAGCGTAGACGGGAGGGAAAAACTGTTTTTT.

The rearrangement joins TRBV18 to TRBJ1-1; tentative D call: TRBD1 (6 bases). The CDR3 is 17 residues long. The germline V and J ends were trimmed by 4 bases and 7 bases, with 25 bases remaining between them. Germline V gene sequence: CDR1 KGHSH, CDR2 LQKENI. CDR3 in amino acids: CASSLMSSRTERFEAFF. The CDR3 DNA reads as TGTGCCAGCTCACTGATGTCTTCCCGGACAGAGAGATTTGAAGCTTTCTTT.

The DNA of the CDR3 is TGTGCCAGCAAGGATAGAGGGCTTTACAATGAGCAGTTCTTC. Its translation is CASKDRGLYNEQFF. The chain recombines TRBV6-5 with TRBJ2-1; perhaps TRBD2 as D (5 bases). CDR3 length: 14 residues. Per the germline V gene, CDR1 is MNHEY and CDR2 is SVGAGI. Trimming shortened V by 7 bases and J by 4 bases, and 14 bases separated the two germline ends.

As to this clone: At one of its ends the junction is not consistent with the germline gene, which may arise from a read error. V is TRBV15 and J is TRBJ2-1, with a possible D match to TRBD2 (6 bases). Per the germline V gene, CDR1 is LNHNV and CDR2 is YYDKDF (reference sequence). CDR3 length: 13 residues. CDR3 coding DNA: TGTGCCACCAGCAGGAACTACGCGGGACGGCGGGTCTTC. Its translation is CATSRNYAGRRVF.

This clone was seen a few times. This chain connects TRBV6-6 to TRBJ2-1, with TRBD2 identical over 11 bases. Germline CDR1 MNHNY, CDR2 SVGAGI (reference sequence). Losses at the gene ends were 5 bases for V and 5 bases for J; bases not matched to a gene: 8. The CDR3 has 16 amino acids. CDR3 DNA sequence: TGTGCCAGCAGTACCCGGTTACTAGCGGGGGACAATGAGCAGTTCTTC. This gives the protein CASSTRLLAGDNEQFF.

This clone appeared once. This chain connects TRBV11-2 to TRBJ1-1; 10 bases fit TRBD1. V shed 5 bases, J shed 6 bases, and the junction held 15 bases outside the gene matches. CDR1 and CDR2 (germline): SGHAT, FQNNGV. The CDR3 has 17 amino acids. CDR3 region: CASSPRDRGRAGPEAFF. DNA of the CDR3: TGTGCCAGCAGCCCCCGGGACAGGGGAAGGGCGGGTCCTGAAGCTTTCTTT.

The chain combines TRBV11-2 with TRBJ2-1; D ambiguous. The ends were cut back, 3 bases at V and 5 bases at J, with 8 bases in the middle. Germline CDR1 SGHAT, CDR2 FQNNGV. This CDR3 has 13 amino acids. The CDR3 sequence: CASSLSRHNEQFF. DNA for the CDR3: TGTGCCAGCAGCTTGAGCCGCCACAATGAGCAGTTCTTC.

The chain recombines TRBV14 with TRBJ2-7; possible D gene TRBD1, 5 bases. Between the trimmed V and J ends, which lost 5 bases and 2 bases, there was a span of 31 bases. The germline gives CDR1 SGHDN, CDR2 FVKESK. The CDR3 is 20 residues long. This CDR3 reads CASSSGRVAGQATRAYEQYF. CDR3 nucleotide sequence: TGTGCCAGCAGCTCCGGACGGGTGGCAGGCCAGGCCACCAGGGCCTACGAGCAGTACTTC.

J is TRBJ1-4 and V is TRBV29-1; possible D gene TRBD1, 6 bases. Trimming took off 5 bases at V and 7 bases at J, with 14 bases between the two ends. There are 13 residues in the CDR3. Germline CDR1 and CDR2: SQVTM and ANQGSEA. The CDR3 loop is CSVWGGHFEKLFF. The CDR3 nucleotides are TGCAGCGTTTGGGGGGGGCACTTTGAAAAACTGTTTTTT.

The rearrangement uses TRBV5-1 and TRBJ2-1; TRBD1 matches 8 bases. Per the germline V gene, CDR1 is SGHRS and CDR2 is YFSETQ. Trimming at V came to 4 bases and at J to 7 bases, leaving 13 bases not matched to a gene. The CDR3 has 16 amino acids. The CDR3 sequence is CASSQPDRGSGNEQFF. CDR3 coding DNA: TGCGCCAGCAGCCAGCCTGACAGGGGAAGCGGGAATGAGCAGTTCTTC.

This sequence joins TRBV5-5 and TRBJ2-3, with D possibly being TRBD1 (6 bases). CDR3 length equals 15 residues. The germline gives CDR1 SGHKS, CDR2 YYEKEE (reference sequence). V dropped 1 base and J dropped 4 bases, with 13 bases sitting between them. The CDR3 protein is CASSLWDTLSDTQYF. The CDR3 nucleotides are TGTGCCAGCAGCTTGTGGGACACATTATCAGATACGCAGTATTTT. The whole variable domain, remainder taken from reference TRBV5-5 and TRBJ2-3, is DAGVTQSPTHLIKTRGQQVTLRCSPISGHKSVSWYQQVLGQGPQFIFQYYEKEERGRGNFPDRFSARQFPNYSSELNVNALLLGDSALYLCASSLWDTLSDTQYFGPGTRLTVL.